This T cell receptor (beta chain) was found in a study of shared clonotypes between healthy human individuals. Turning to the study itself: Per-donor plates numbered three CD4 naive, three CD4 memory, two CD8 naive and one CD8 memory.

V was pared by 0 bases and J by 2 bases, with 9 bases between. The CDR3 covers 15 residues. From germline, CDR1 is SGHRS and CDR2 YFSETQ. Several immunoSEQ plates held equal portions of the genomic DNA taken from each subset. The assay was immunoSEQ multiplex PCR, and TCRdb's table has in-frame clones only and misses some. The repertoire holds 300,000 to 400,000 clones, with 80% to 90% as singletons. There were no recent acute infections or vaccinations among the donors, who were healthy HIV-negative adults. There are many counts of this clone. The chain is built from TRBV5-1 and TRBJ2-1, with D possibly TRBD2 on 5 matching bases. The receptor was isolated from a man younger than 30 in good health. Sequences were obtained from memory CD8+ T cells sorted from blood. The subset was: CD45RO+ cells pooled with CCR7-negative TemRA cells. CDR3 bases: TGCGCCAGCAGCTTGGGGAGCGGAGCCTACAATGAGCAGTTCTTC. This translates into CASSLGSGAYNEQFF.